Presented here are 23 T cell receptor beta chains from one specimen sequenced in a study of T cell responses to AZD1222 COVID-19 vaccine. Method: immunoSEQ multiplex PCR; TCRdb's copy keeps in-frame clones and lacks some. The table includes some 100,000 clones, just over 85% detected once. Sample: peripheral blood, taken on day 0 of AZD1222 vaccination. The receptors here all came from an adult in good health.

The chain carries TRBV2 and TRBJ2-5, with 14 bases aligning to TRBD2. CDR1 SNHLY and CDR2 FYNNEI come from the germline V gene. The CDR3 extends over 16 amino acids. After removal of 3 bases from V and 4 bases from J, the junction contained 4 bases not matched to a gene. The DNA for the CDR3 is TGTGCCAGCAGTGACCAGGGACTAGCGGGAGTAGAGACCCAGTACTTC. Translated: CASSDQGLAGVETQYF.

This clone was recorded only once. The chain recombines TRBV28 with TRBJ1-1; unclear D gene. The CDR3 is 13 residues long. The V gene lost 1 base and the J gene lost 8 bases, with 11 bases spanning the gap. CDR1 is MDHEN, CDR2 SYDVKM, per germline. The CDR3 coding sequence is TGTGCCAGCAGTTTATCCCCATTCAAGGAAGCTTTCTTT. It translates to CASSLSPFKEAFF.

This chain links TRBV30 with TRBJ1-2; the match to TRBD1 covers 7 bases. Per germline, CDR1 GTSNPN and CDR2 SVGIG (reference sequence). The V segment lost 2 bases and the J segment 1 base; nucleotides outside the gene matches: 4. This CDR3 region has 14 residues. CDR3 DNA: TGTGCCTGGAGTCTTAACAGGGGTAACTATGGCTACACCTTC. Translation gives CAWSLNRGNYGYTF. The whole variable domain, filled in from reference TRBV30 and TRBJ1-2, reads SQTIHQWPATLVQPVGSPLSLECTVEGTSNPNLYWYRQAAGRGLQLLFYSVGIGQISSEVPQNLSASRPQDRQFILSSKKLLLSDSGFYLCAWSLNRGNYGYTFGSGTRLTVV.

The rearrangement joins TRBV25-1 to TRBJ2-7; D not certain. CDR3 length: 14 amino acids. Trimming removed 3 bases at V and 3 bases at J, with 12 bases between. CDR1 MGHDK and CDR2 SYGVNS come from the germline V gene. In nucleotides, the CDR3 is TGTGCCAGCAGTGATCCTAGATTCGGCTACGAGCAGTACTTC. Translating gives CASSDPRFGYEQYF.

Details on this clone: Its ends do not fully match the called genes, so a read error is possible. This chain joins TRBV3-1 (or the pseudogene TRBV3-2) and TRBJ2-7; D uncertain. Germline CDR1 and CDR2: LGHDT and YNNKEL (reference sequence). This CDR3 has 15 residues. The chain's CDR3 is CASSHALVLSNEQYF. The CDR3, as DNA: TGTGCCAGCAGCCACGCACTCGTCCTCTCCAACGAGCAGTACTTC.

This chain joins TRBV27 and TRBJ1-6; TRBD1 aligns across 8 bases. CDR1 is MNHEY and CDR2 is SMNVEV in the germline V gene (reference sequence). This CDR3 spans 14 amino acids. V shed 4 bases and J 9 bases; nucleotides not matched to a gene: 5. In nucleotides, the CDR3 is TGTGCCAGCAGTTGGCAGGGGGCCGCTTCACCCCTCCACTTT. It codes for CASSWQGAASPLHF.

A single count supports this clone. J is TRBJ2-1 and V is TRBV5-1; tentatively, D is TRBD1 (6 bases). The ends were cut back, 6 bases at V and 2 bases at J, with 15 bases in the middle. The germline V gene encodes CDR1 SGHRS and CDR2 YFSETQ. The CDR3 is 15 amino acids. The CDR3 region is CASTTGRGPYNEQFF. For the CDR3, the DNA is TGCGCCAGCACAACGGGCAGGGGTCCCTACAATGAGCAGTTCTTC.

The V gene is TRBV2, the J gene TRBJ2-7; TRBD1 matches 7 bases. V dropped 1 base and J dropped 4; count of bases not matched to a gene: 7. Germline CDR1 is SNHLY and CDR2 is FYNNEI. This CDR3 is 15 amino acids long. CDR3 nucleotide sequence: TGTGCCAGCAGTGAAGGACAGGGTAGCCTTTACGAGCAGTACTTC. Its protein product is CASSEGQGSLYEQYF.

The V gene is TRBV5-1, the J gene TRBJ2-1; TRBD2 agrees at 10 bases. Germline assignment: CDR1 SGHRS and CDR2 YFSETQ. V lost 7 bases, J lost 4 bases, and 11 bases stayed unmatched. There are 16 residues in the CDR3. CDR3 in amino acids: CASSTIAGGPYNEQFF. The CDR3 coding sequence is TGCGCCAGCTCCACAATAGCGGGAGGACCTTACAATGAGCAGTTCTTC.

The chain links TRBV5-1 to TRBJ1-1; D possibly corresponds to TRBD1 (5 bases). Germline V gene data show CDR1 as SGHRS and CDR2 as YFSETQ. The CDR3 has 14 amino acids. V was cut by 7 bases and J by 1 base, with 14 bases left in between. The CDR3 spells CASSRGAENTEAFF. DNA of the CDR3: TGCGCCAGCTCCCGGGGCGCGGAGAACACTGAAGCTTTCTTT. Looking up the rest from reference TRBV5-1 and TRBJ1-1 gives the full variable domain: KAGVTQTPRYLIKTRGQQVTLSCSPISGHRSVSWYQQTPGQGLQFLFEYFSETQRNKGNFPGRFSGRQFSNSRSEMNVSTLELGDSALYLCASSRGAENTEAFFGQGTRLTVV.

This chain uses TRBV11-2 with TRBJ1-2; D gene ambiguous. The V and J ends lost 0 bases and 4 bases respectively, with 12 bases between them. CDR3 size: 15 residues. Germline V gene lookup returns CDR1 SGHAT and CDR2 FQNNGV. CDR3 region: CASSLERQKGYGYTF. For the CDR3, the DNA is TGTGCCAGCAGCTTAGAGCGGCAGAAGGGCTATGGCTACACCTTC.

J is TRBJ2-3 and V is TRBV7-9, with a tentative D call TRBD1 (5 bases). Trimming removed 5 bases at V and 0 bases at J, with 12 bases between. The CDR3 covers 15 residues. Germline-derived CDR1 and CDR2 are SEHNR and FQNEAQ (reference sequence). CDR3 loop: CASSLYRTSTDTQYF. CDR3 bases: TGTGCCAGCAGCCTGTACAGGACGAGCACAGATACGCAGTATTTT.

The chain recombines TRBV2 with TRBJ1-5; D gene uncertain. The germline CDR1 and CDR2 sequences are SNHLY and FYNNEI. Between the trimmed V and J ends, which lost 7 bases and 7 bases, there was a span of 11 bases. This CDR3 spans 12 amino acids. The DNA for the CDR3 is TGTGCCAGCAATGCTGCGGAACAGCCCCAGCATTTT. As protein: CASNAAEQPQHF.

The CDR3 DNA reads as TGCGCCAGCAGTGGAGGCGGGAGGGTCGGTGAGCAGTTCTTC. It is translated as CASSGGGRVGEQFF. The chain combines TRBV10-1 with TRBJ2-1; 9 bases agree with TRBD2. V was clipped by 4 bases and J by 9 bases; unmatched bases: 7. The germline gives CDR1 WNHNN, CDR2 SYGVQD (reference sequence). The CDR3 runs 14 residues.

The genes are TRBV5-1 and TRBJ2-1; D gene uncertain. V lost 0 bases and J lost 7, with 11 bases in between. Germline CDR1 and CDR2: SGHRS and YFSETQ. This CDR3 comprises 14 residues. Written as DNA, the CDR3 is TGCGCCAGCAGCTTGGTTTTAGCTTCGAATGAGCAGTTCTTC. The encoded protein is CASSLVLASNEQFF.

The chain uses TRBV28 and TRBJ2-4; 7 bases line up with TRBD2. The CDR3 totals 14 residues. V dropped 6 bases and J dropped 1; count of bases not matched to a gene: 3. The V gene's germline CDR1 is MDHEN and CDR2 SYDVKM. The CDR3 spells CASRPGGAKNIQYF. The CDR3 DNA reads TGTGCCAGCAGACCGGGGGGTGCCAAAAACATTCAGTACTTC.

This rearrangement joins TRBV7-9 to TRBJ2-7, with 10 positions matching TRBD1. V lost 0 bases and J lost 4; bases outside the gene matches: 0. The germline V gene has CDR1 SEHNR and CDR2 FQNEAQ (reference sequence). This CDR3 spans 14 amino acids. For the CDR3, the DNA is TGTGCCAGCAGCTTAGCGGGACAGGGGTACGAGCAGTACTTC. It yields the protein CASSLAGQGYEQYF.

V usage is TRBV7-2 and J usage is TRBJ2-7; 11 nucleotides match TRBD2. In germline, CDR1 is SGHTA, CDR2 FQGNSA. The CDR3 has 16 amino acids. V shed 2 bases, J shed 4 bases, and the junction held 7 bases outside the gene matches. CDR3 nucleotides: TGTGCCAGCAGCTTAACCCCAACTAGCGGGGGATACGAGCAGTACTTC. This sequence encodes CASSLTPTSGGYEQYF. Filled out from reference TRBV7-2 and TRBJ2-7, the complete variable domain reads GAGVSQSPSNKVTEKGKDVELRCDPISGHTALYWYRQSLGQGLEFLIYFQGNSAPDKSGLPSDRFSAERTGGSVSTLTIQRTQQEDSAVYLCASSLTPTSGGYEQYFGPGTRLTVT.

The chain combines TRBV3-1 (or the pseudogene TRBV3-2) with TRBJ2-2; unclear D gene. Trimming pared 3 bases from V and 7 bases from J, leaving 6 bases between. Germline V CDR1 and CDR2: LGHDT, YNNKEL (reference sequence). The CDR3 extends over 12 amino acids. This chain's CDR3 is CASSHLLGELFF. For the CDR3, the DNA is TGTGCCAGCAGCCACCTCCTCGGGGAGCTGTTTTTT.

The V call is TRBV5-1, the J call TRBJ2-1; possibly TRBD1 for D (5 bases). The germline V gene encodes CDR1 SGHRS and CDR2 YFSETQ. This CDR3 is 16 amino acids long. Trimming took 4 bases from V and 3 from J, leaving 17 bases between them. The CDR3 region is CASSAKPGQGYNEQFF. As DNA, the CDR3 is TGCGCCAGCAGCGCAAAACCAGGGCAGGGCTACAATGAGCAGTTCTTC.

CDR3 region: CASLRGYQETQYF. The CDR3 DNA sequence: TGTGCCAGCCTCCGGGGGTACCAAGAGACCCAGTACTTC. The rearrangement uses TRBV2 and TRBJ2-5; a possible D gene is TRBD2 (6 bases). V dropped 8 bases and J dropped 0 bases, with 10 bases sitting between them. This CDR3 has 13 residues. CDR1 is SNHLY, CDR2 FYNNEI, per germline.

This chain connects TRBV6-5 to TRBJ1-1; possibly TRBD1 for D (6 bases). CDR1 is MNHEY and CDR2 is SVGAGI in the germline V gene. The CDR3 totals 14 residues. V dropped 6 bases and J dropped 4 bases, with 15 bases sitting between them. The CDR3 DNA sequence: TGTGCCAGCAGCCGGGGACACCAATCCACTGAAGCTTTCTTT. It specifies CASSRGHQSTEAFF.

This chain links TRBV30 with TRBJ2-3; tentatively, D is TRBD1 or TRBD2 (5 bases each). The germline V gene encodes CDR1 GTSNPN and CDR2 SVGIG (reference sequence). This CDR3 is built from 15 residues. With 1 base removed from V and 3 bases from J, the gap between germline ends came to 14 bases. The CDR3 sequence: CAWSAGLEGTDTQYF. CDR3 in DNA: TGTGCCTGGAGTGCGGGGCTGGAAGGAACAGATACGCAGTATTTT.